These 28 T cell receptor beta chains originate from one sample sequenced in a study of T cells in Graves' hyperthyroidism and ophthalmopathy. TCR beta CDR3 regions were amplified from RNA. The HTBI primer set drove a first-round RT-PCR of the TCR CDR3. TCRdb reprocessed the multiplex PCR reads via MiXCR and lists one record per CDR3 protein. The profile shows approximately 370,000 distinct CDR3 sequences, about 15% of them singletons. Sequences were obtained from blood. The receptor source for this set is a woman aged 25 to 45 with Graves' hyperthyroidism.

At least ten counts were recorded for this clonotype. The V call is TRBV29-1, the J call TRBJ2-7; 8 positions agree with TRBD2. After removal of 4 bases from V and 3 bases from J, the junction contained 11 bases not matched to a gene. The CDR3 runs 15 residues. The germline V gene has CDR1 SQVTM and CDR2 ANQGSEA. In nucleotides, the CDR3 is TGCAGCGTTGTTGGGTCTTTCGGGAGGGTCTACGAGCAGTACTTC. It specifies CSVVGSFGRVYEQYF.

The chain joins TRBV27 to TRBJ2-3, with 7 positions matching TRBD2. CDR1 MNHEY and CDR2 SMNVEV come from the germline V gene (reference sequence). The CDR3 has 14 amino acids. Trimming removed 3 bases from V and 3 bases from J; junction bases left unmatched: 3. The CDR3 DNA sequence: TGTGCCAGCAGTTTGAAGCGGGAAACAGATACGCAGTATTTT. It specifies CASSLKRETDTQYF.

The rearrangement joins TRBV6-9 to TRBJ2-7; 8 bases align to TRBD2. Germline V gene sequence: CDR1 MNHGY, CDR2 SVAAGI. The trim removed 4 bases at V and 0 bases at J, leaving 5 bases unmatched. This CDR3 contains 15 residues. CDR3 loop: CASSSAGGASYEQYF. Here the CDR3 DNA reads TGTGCCAGCAGTTCTGCGGGAGGTGCCTCCTACGAGCAGTACTTC.

Turning to this clonotype: The germline gene is not matched at one end of the junction; a read error may be the cause. This sequence joins TRBV5-1 and TRBJ2-7; possibly TRBD2 for D (6 bases). The CDR3 runs 15 residues. Looked up from germline, CDR1 is SGHRS and CDR2 is YFSETQ. CDR3 loop: CASPPGPQGLYEQYF. Written as DNA, the CDR3 is TGTGCCAGCCCACCTGGACCCCAGGGACTCTACGAGCAGTACTTC. Full variable domain (remainder filled in from reference TRBV5-1 and TRBJ2-7): KAGVTQTPRYLIKTRGQQVTLSCSPISGHRSVSWYQQTPGQGLQFLFEYFSETQRNKGNFPGRFSGRQFSNSRSEMNVSTLELGDSALYLCASPPGPQGLYEQYFGPGTRLTVT.

This clonotype was counted ten times or more. The gene calls are TRBV27 and TRBJ1-5; D is undetermined. V was clipped by 5 bases and J by 1 base, with 12 bases between them. CDR3 length equals 15 residues. Per the germline V gene, CDR1 is MNHEY and CDR2 is SMNVEV (reference sequence). The CDR3 DNA reads as TGTGCCAGCAGTCCCGGCGCGGGCAGCAATCAGCCCCAGCATTTT. Protein sequence: CASSPGAGSNQPQHF.

The rearrangement uses TRBV20-1 and TRBJ2-3, with TRBD2 as a possible D gene (5 bases). The germline V gene encodes CDR1 DFQATT and CDR2 SNEGSKA (reference sequence). CDR3 length: 14 residues. Trimming pared 3 bases from V and 0 bases from J, leaving 10 bases between. DNA of the CDR3: TGCAGTGCTAGGATGAGCGGAAGCACAGATACGCAGTATTTT. Translated, it gives CSARMSGSTDTQYF.

This clonotype was recorded at least ten times. V and J are TRBV24-1 and TRBJ2-2; D is uncertain. This CDR3 is built from 12 residues. Germline V gives CDR1 KGHDR, CDR2 SFDVKD. Trimming cost V 7 bases and J 1 base, with 3 bases left between them. CDR3 bases: TGTGCCACCAGCGAGAACACCGGGGAGCTGTTTTTT. Amino acids: CATSENTGELFF.

This clonotype came up many times. The chain is built from TRBV18 and TRBJ2-7; possible D gene TRBD1, 7 bases. Germline CDR1 is KGHSH and CDR2 is LQKENI. Trimming removed 2 bases from V and 2 bases from J, with 16 bases in between. The CDR3 length is 16 residues. For the CDR3, the DNA is TGTGCCAGCTCACCATTGGAGGGGGCATTAACCTACGAGCAGTACTTC. Translating it yields CASSPLEGALTYEQYF.

Many counts were recorded for this clonotype. V is TRBV18 and J is TRBJ2-7; 12 bases line up with TRBD2. Per the germline V gene, CDR1 is KGHSH and CDR2 is LQKENI. CDR3 length: 14 amino acids. With 3 bases clipped from V and 4 bases from J, the junction kept 1 base outside the gene matches. CDR3 sequence (DNA): TGTGCCAGCTCACCCGGGACTAGCGGGTACGAGCAGTACTTC. It specifies CASSPGTSGYEQYF.

With regard to this clonotype: This may stem from a read error, because a much larger clone lies one nucleotide away. The chain employs TRBV9 and TRBJ2-1; the D is unclear. Germline CDR1 is SGDLS and CDR2 is YYNGEE. The CDR3 has 15 residues. Trimming pared 0 bases from V and 0 bases from J, leaving 7 bases between. Here the CDR3 DNA reads TGTGCCAGCAGCGTAGAAGCGAGCTCCTACAATGAGCAGTTCTTC. Amino acid sequence: CASSVEASSYNEQFF.

This clonotype was counted at least ten times. The chain joins TRBV29-1 to TRBJ2-1; either TRBD1 or TRBD2 may fit D (5 bases each). This CDR3 is 12 amino acids long. Germline loops: CDR1 SQVTM, CDR2 ANQGSEA. Trimming stripped 7 bases from V and 6 bases from J, with 13 bases between. CDR3 sequence reads: CSGSSGPNEQFF. The CDR3 DNA reads TGCAGCGGCTCATCGGGGCCCAATGAGCAGTTCTTC.

This chain links TRBV2 with TRBJ2-1; D perhaps matches TRBD2 (6 bases). The CDR3 is 15 residues long. V lost 6 bases and J lost 9, with 21 bases in between. In germline, CDR1 is SNHLY, CDR2 FYNNEI. CDR3 region: CASRALSGPWGEQFF. Here the CDR3 DNA reads TGTGCCAGCAGGGCCCTTAGCGGTCCCTGGGGTGAGCAGTTCTTC.

V and J are TRBV20-1 and TRBJ1-5; D not resolved. Trimming removed 3 bases at V and 6 bases at J, with 12 bases between. The CDR3 contains 13 residues. Per the germline V gene, CDR1 is DFQATT and CDR2 is SNEGSKA (reference sequence). In DNA form, the CDR3 reads TGCAGTGCTAGTCTCGGATTAGGTCAGCCCCAGCATTTT. Encoded protein: CSASLGLGQPQHF.

There are many counts of this clonotype. The rearrangement joins TRBV3-1 to TRBJ2-7; D remains ambiguous. Per the germline V gene, CDR1 is LGHDT and CDR2 is YNNKEL (reference sequence). CDR3 size: 12 residues. V lost 3 bases to trimming and J lost 4 bases, with 7 bases between them. The CDR3 protein is CASSHRYYEQYF. In nucleotides, the CDR3 is TGTGCCAGCAGCCATCGATATTACGAGCAGTACTTC.

In the case of this clonotype: Just one base apart from a much larger clone, this may be a read error. V and J are TRBV19 and TRBJ1-1; D not resolved. The CDR3 spans 13 residues. Germline V lookup: CDR1 LNHDA, CDR2 SQIVND (reference sequence). Trimming removed 2 bases at V and 1 base at J, with 5 bases between. In nucleotides, the CDR3 is TGTGCCAGTAGTATAATAAGGAACACTGAAGCTTTCTTT. Translation: CASSIIRNTEAFF.

This clonotype has more than one count but fewer than ten. The DNA for the CDR3 is TGCAGCGTTGAAGATTGGACTAGCGGGAGCTACGAGCAGTACTTC. This translates into CSVEDWTSGSYEQYF. V usage is TRBV29-1 and J usage is TRBJ2-7, with TRBD2 matching over 13 bases. The CDR3 runs 15 residues. V trimming: 0 bases; J trimming: 3 bases; junction bases outside the gene matches: 2. CDR1 and CDR2 from the germline V gene are SQVTM and ANQGSEA.

The genes are TRBV5-1 and TRBJ2-7; D possibly corresponds to TRBD2 (6 bases). This CDR3 comprises 16 residues. Germline loops: CDR1 SGHRS, CDR2 YFSETQ. V was pared by 3 bases and J by 2 bases, with 18 bases between. Here the CDR3 DNA reads TGCGCCAGCAGCTCCCCCGGGACTTCGTCCCCCTACGAGCAGTACTTC. Its protein is CASSSPGTSSPYEQYF.

This chain connects TRBV5-1 to TRBJ2-1; D remains unclear. The CDR3 covers 16 residues. Per germline, CDR1 SGHRS and CDR2 YFSETQ. V lost 0 bases and J lost 0, with 10 bases in between. CDR3 sequence: CASSLGGRNSYNEQFF. CDR3 sequence (DNA): TGCGCCAGCAGCTTGGGTGGTAGGAACTCCTACAATGAGCAGTTCTTC.

This clonotype was seen repeatedly, ten times or more. The genes are TRBV3-1 and TRBJ2-3, with 9 positions matching TRBD1. After removal of 2 bases from V and 3 bases from J, the junction contained 6 bases not matched to a gene. Germline V gives CDR1 LGHDT, CDR2 YNNKEL (reference sequence). The CDR3 length is 16 residues. The CDR3 sequence: CASSQWNRGLTDTQYF. The CDR3 coding sequence is TGTGCCAGCAGCCAATGGAACAGGGGGCTAACAGATACGCAGTATTTT.

The chain uses TRBV15 and TRBJ1-4, with D possibly TRBD1 on 5 matching bases. In germline, CDR1 is LNHNV, CDR2 YYDKDF (reference sequence). Trimming shortened V by 3 bases and J by 7 bases, and 12 bases separated the two germline ends. The CDR3 runs to 14 residues. CDR3 sequence (DNA): TGTGCCACCAGCAGGGACGGACAACGTGAAAAACTGTTTTTT. This encodes CATSRDGQREKLFF. Complete variable domain (other parts from reference TRBV15 and TRBJ1-4): DAMVIQNPRYQVTQFGKPVTLSCSQTLNHNVMYWYQQKSSQAPKLLFHYYDKDFNNEADTPDNFQSRRPNTSFCFLDIRSPGLGDTAMYLCATSRDGQREKLFFGSGTQLSVL.

This clonotype has ten or more counts. This chain uses TRBV30 with TRBJ1-2; 7 nucleotides line up with TRBD1. This CDR3 is built from 11 residues. J gave up 8 bases and V 4 bases, and 4 bases lay outside the gene matches. The germline V gene encodes CDR1 GTSNPN and CDR2 SVGIG (reference sequence). CDR3 protein: CAWIGGGGYTF. The CDR3 DNA follows: TGTGCCTGGATAGGGGGCGGCGGCTACACCTTC.

This clonotype was counted ten times or more. The chain carries TRBV28 and TRBJ2-7; D gene uncertain. Trimming took 4 bases from V and 2 from J, leaving 15 bases between them. CDR1 is MDHEN, CDR2 SYDVKM, per germline. CDR3 length: 15 residues. For the CDR3, the DNA is TGTGCCAGCAGTTCCCTGGGTCTATTCCCCTACGAGCAGTACTTC. This codes for CASSSLGLFPYEQYF.

The gene calls are TRBV10-3 and TRBJ2-1; D gene uncertain. Germline CDR1 is ENHRY and CDR2 is SYGVKD. The V end was cut by 7 bases, the J end by 7 bases, with 8 bases between. The CDR3 spans 11 residues. The CDR3 region has the DNA TGTGCCATCATAGACCGTAATGAGCAGTTCTTC. Encoded protein: CAIIDRNEQFF.

This clonotype was observed a few times. The chain carries TRBV29-1 and TRBJ2-7; tentative D call: TRBD2 (5 bases). Germline-derived CDR1 and CDR2 are SQVTM and ANQGSEA. Deletions cut 2 bases from V and 5 bases from J, with 19 bases between. CDR3 length: 15 amino acids. CDR3 region: CSVESSSLAENEQYF. The CDR3 nucleotides read TGCAGCGTTGAATCCTCCTCCCTAGCAGAAAACGAGCAGTACTTC.

This clonotype has only a few counts. This chain links TRBV11-2 with TRBJ2-1; no reliable D call. The CDR3 sequence is 11 residues long. Germline CDR1 and CDR2: SGHAT and FQNNGV. The V and J ends lost 6 bases and 10 bases respectively, with 10 bases between them. DNA of the CDR3: TGTGCCAGCAGATATAGCAGGGAGCAGTTCTTC. It yields the protein CASRYSREQFF.

The rearrangement uses TRBV3-1 and TRBJ2-7, with D perhaps matching TRBD2 (6 bases). Trimming left V 0 bases short and J 2 bases short, with 11 bases between. This CDR3 contains 15 residues. Per the germline V gene, CDR1 is LGHDT and CDR2 is YNNKEL (reference sequence). The CDR3 DNA is TGTGCCAGCAGCCAAGAACTCGGGAGTACCTACGAGCAGTACTTC. Translation: CASSQELGSTYEQYF.

There are many counts of this clonotype. This chain connects TRBV18 to TRBJ1-1; no reliable D call. Germline CDR1 and CDR2: KGHSH and LQKENI. The CDR3 length is 13 residues. Trimming pared 0 bases from V and 4 bases from J, leaving 6 bases between. This CDR3 reads CASSPPGPTEAFF. Here the CDR3 DNA reads TGTGCCAGCTCACCACCAGGGCCCACTGAAGCTTTCTTT.

This clonotype occurred many times. The genes are TRBV7-3 and TRBJ2-3, with D uncertain. The CDR3 runs to 14 residues. V was pared by 8 bases and J by 0 bases, with 12 bases between. Looked up from germline, CDR1 is SGHTA and CDR2 is FQGTGA. The CDR3 region is CASSPTGSTDTQYF. The DNA of the CDR3 is TGTGCCAGCTCACCGACGGGTAGCACAGATACGCAGTATTTT. The full variable domain, with the rest looked up from reference TRBV7-3 and TRBJ2-3, is GAGVSQTPSNKVTEKGKYVELRCDPISGHTALYWYRQSLGQGPEFLIYFQGTGAADDSGLPNDRFFAVRPEGSVSTLKIQRTERGDSAVYLCASSPTGSTDTQYFGPGTRLTVL.